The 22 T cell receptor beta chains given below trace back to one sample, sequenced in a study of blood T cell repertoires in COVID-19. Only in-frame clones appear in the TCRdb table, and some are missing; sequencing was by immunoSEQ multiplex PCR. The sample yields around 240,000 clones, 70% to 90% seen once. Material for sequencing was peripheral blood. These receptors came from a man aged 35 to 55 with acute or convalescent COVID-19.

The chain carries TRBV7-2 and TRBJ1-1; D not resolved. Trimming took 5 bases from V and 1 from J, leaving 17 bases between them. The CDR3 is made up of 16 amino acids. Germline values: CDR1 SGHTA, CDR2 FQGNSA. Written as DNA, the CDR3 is TGTGCCAGCAGCGCCTGGGGAGGCCTAGGGAACACTGAAGCTTTCTTT. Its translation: CASSAWGGLGNTEAFF.

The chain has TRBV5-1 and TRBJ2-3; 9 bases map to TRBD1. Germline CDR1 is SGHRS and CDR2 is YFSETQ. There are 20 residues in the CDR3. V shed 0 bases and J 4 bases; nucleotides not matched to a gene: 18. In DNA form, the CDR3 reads TGCGCCAGCAGCTTGGACCGAGTCCCGGGACAGGGATATATAGCAGATACGCAGTATTTT. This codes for CASSLDRVPGQGYIADTQYF.

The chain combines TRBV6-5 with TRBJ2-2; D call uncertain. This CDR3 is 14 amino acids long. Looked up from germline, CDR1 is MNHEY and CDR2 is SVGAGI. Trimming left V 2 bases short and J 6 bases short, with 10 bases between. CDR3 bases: TGTGCCAGCAGTTACAACCCCGGGTCCGGGGAGCTGTTTTTT. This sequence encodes CASSYNPGSGELFF.

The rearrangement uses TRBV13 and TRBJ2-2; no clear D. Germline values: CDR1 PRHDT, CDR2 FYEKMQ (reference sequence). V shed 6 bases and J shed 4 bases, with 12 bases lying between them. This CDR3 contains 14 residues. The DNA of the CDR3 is TGTGCCAGCAGTGTAGCTCGAAGCACCGGGGAGCTGTTTTTT. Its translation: CASSVARSTGELFF. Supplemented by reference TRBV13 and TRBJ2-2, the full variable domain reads AAGVIQSPRHLIKEKRETATLKCYPIPRHDTVYWYQQGPGQDPQFLISFYEKMQSDKGSIPDRFSAQQFSDYHSELNMSSLELGDSALYFCASSVARSTGELFFGEGSRLTVL.

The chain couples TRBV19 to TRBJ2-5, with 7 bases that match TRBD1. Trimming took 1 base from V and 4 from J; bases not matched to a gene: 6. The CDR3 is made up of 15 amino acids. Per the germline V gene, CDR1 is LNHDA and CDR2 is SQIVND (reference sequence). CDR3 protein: CASSIGQGEGETQYF. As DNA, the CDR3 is TGTGCCAGTAGTATAGGACAGGGAGAGGGAGAGACCCAGTACTTC.

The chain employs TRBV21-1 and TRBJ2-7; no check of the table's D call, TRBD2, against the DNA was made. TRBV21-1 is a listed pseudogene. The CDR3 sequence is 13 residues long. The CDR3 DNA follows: TGTGCCAGCAACAAGGGAGGCCACTACGAGCAGTACTTC. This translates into CASNKGGHYEQYF.

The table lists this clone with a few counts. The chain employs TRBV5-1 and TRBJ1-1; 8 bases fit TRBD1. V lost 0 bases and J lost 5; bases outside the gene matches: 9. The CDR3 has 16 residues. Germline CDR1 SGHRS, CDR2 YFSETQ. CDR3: CASSLEFQGAGTEAFF. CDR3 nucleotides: TGCGCCAGCAGCTTGGAATTCCAGGGGGCAGGGACTGAAGCTTTCTTT.

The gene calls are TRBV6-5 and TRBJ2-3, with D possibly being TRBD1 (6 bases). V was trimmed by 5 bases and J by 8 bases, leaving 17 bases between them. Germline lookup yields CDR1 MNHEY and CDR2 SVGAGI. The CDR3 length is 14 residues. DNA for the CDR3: TGTGCCAGCAGTACCTCCGGACAGCTAGCTACGCAGTATTTT. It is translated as CASSTSGQLATQYF.

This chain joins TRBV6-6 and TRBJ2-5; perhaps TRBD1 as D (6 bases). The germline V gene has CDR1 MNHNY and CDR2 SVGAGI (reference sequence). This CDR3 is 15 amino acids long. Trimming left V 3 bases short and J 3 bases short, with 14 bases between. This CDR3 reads CASSYPGTRKETQYF. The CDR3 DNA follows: TGTGCCAGCAGTTATCCCGGGACAAGGAAAGAGACCCAGTACTTC.

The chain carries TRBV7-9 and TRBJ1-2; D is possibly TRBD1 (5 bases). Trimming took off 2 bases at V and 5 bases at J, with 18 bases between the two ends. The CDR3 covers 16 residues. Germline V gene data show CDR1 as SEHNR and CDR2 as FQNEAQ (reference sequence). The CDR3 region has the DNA TGTGCCAGCAGCTTAAGTGGCCCGACAGCCAGATATGGCTACACCTTC. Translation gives CASSLSGPTARYGYTF.

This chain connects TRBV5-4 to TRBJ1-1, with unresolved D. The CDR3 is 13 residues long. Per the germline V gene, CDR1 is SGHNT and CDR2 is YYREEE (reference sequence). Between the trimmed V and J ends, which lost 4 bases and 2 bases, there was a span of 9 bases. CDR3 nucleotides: TGTGCCAGCAGCGAATCCACAAACACTGAAGCTTTCTTT. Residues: CASSESTNTEAFF.

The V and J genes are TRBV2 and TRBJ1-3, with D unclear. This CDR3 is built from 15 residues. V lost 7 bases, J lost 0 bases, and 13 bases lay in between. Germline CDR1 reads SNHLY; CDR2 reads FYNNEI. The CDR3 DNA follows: TGTGCCAGCACCCCCGGACGGGGCTCTGGAAACACCATATATTTT. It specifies CASTPGRGSGNTIYF.

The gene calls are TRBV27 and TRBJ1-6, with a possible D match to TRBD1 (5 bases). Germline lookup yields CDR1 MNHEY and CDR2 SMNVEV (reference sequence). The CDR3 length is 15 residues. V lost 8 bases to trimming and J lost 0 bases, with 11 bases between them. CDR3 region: CASSRGSSYNSPLHF. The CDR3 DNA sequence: TGTGCCAGCTCTCGGGGGAGCTCCTATAATTCACCCCTCCACTTT.

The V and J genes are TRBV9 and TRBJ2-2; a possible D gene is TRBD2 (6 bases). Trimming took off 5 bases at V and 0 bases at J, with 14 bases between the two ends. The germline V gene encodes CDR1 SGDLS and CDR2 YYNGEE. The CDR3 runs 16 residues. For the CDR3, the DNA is TGTGCCAGCAGTCCCTGGGGAGGACCGAACACCGGGGAGCTGTTTTTT. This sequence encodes CASSPWGGPNTGELFF. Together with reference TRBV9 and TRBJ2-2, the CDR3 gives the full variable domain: DSGVTQTPKHLITATGQRVTLRCSPRSGDLSVYWYQQSLDQGLQFLIQYYNGEERAKGNILERFSAQQFPDLHSELNLSSLELGDSALYFCASSPWGGPNTGELFFGEGSRLTVL.

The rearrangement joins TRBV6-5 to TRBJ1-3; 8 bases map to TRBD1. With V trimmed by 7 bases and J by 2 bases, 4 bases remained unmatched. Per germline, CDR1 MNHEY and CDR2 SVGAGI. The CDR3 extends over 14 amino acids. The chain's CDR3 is CASKQGEAGNTIYF. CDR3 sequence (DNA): TGTGCCAGCAAACAGGGGGAGGCTGGAAACACCATATATTTT.

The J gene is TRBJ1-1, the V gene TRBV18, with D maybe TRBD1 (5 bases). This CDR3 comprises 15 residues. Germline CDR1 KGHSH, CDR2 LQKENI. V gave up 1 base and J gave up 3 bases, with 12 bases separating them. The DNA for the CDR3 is TGTGCCAGCTCACCACGTGGGGGGATAGACACTGAAGCTTTCTTT. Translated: CASSPRGGIDTEAFF.

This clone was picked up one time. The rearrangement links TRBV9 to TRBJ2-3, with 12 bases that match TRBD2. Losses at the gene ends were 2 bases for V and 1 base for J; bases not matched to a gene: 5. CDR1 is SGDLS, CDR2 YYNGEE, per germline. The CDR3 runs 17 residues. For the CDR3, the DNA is TGTGCCAGCAGCGTCGGACTAGCGGGGTTACGCACAGATACGCAGTATTTT. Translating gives CASSVGLAGLRTDTQYF. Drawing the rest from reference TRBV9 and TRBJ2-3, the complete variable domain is DSGVTQTPKHLITATGQRVTLRCSPRSGDLSVYWYQQSLDQGLQFLIQYYNGEERAKGNILERFSAQQFPDLHSELNLSSLELGDSALYFCASSVGLAGLRTDTQYFGPGTRLTVL.

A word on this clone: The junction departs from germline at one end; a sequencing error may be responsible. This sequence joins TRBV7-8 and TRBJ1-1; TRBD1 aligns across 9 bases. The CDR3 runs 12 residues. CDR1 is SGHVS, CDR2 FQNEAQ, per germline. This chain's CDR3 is CANSFTGGEAFF. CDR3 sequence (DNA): TGTGCCAACAGCTTTACAGGGGGCGAGGCTTTCTTT.

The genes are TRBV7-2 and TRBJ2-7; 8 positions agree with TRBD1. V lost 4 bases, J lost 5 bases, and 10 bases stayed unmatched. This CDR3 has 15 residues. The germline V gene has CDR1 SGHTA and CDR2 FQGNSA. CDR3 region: CASSSQDRGGNEQYF. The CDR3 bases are TGTGCCAGCAGCTCCCAAGACAGGGGTGGCAACGAGCAGTACTTC.

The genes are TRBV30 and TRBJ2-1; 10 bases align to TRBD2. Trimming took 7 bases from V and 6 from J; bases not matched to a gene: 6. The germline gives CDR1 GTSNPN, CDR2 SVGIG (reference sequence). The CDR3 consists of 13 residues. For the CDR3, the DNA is TGTGCCTTACACTCTAGCGGGGGCAATGAGCAGTTCTTC. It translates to CALHSSGGNEQFF. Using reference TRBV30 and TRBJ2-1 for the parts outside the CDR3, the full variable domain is SQTIHQWPATLVQPVGSPLSLECTVEGTSNPNLYWYRQAAGRGLQLLFYSVGIGQISSEVPQNLSASRPQDRQFILSSKKLLLSDSGFYLCALHSSGGNEQFFGPGTRLTVL.

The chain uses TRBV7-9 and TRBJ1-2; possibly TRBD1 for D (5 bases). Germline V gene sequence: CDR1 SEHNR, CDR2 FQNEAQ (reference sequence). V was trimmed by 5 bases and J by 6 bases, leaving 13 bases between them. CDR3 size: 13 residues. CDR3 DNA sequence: TGTGCCAGCAGCATAAGGTCGGGGGATGGCTACACCTTC. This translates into CASSIRSGDGYTF.

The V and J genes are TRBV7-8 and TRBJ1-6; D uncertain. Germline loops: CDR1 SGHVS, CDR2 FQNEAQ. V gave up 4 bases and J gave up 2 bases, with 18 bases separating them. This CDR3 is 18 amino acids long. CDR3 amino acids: CASSSYTDLTTYNSPLHF. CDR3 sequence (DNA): TGTGCCAGCAGCTCCTATACGGACCTGACTACCTATAATTCACCCCTCCACTTT.